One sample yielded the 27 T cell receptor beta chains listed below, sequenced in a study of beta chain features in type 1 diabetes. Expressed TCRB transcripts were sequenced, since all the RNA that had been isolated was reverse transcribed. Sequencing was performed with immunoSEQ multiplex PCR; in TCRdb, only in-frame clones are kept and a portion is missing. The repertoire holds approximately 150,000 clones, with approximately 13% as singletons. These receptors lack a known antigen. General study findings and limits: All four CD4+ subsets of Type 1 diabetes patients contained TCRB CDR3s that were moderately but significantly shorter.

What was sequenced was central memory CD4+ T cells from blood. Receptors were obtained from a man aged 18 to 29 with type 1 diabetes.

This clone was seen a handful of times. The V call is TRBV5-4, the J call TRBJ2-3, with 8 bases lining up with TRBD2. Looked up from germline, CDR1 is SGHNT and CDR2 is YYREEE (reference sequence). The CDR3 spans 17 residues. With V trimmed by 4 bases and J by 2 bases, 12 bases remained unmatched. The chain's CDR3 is CASSPSTSGGHTDTQYF. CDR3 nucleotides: TGTGCCAGCAGCCCTAGCACTAGCGGAGGACACACAGATACGCAGTATTTT.

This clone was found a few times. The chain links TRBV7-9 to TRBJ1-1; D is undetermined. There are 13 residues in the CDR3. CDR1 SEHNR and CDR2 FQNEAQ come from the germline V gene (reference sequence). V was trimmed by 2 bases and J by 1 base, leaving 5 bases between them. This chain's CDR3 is CASSLLGNTEAFF. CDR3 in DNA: TGTGCCAGCAGCTTATTGGGGAACACTGAAGCTTTCTTT.

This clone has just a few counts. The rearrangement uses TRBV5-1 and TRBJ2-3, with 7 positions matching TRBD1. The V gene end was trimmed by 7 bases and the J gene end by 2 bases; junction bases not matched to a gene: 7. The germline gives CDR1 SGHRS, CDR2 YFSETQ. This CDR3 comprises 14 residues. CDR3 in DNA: TGCGCCAGCGGAACAGGGGAGCCCACAGATACGCAGTATTTT. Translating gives CASGTGEPTDTQYF.

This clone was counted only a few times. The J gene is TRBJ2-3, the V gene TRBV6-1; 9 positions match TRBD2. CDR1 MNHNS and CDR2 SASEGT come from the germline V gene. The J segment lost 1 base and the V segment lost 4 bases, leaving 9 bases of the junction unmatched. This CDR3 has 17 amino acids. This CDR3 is CASSAQAAGGGTDTQYF. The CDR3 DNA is TGTGCCAGCAGTGCTCAGGCGGCGGGGGGGGGCACAGATACGCAGTATTTT.

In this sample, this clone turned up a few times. CDR3 residues: CASSPPLVQRGAYNEQFF. CDR3 DNA: TGTGCCAGCTCACCACCGCTCGTCCAGCGGGGAGCCTACAATGAGCAGTTCTTC. The chain uses TRBV18 and TRBJ2-1; 7 positions match TRBD2. J gave up 2 bases and V 0 bases, and 10 bases lay outside the gene matches. The germline CDR1 and CDR2 sequences are KGHSH and LQKENI. This CDR3 region has 18 residues.

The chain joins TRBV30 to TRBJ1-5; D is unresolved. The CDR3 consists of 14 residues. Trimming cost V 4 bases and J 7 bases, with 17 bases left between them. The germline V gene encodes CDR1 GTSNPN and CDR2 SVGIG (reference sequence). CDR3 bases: TGTGCCTGGACAAGTCAGACCGCCGGGCAGCCCCAGCATTTT. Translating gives CAWTSQTAGQPQHF.

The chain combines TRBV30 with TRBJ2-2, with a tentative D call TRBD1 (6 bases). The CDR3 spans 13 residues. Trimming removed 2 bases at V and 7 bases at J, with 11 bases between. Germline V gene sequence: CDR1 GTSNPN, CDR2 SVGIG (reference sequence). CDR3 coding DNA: TGTGCCTGGAGTACAGGGAAGGGCGGGGAGCTGTTTTTT. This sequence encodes CAWSTGKGGELFF.

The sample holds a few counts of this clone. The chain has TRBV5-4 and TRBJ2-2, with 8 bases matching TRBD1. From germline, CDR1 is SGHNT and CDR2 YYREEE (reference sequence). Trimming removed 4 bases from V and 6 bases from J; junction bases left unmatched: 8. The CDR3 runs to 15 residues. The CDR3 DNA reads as TGTGCCAGCAGCCCTCAGGGGGCCTCAGCCGGGGAGCTGTTTTTT. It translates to CASSPQGASAGELFF.

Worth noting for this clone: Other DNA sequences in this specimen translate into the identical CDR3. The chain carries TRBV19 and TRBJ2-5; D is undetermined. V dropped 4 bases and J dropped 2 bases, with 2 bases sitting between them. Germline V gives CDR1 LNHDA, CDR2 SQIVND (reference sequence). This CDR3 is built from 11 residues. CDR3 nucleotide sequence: TGTGCCAGTAGTACTCAAGAGACCCAGTACTTC. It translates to CASSTQETQYF.

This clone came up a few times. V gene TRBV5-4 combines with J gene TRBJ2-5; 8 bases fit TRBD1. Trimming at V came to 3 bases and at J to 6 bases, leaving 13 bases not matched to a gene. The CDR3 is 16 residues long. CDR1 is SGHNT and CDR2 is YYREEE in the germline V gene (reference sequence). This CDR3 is CASSSDSGGAGQTQYF. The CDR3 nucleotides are TGTGCCAGCAGCTCGGATTCAGGGGGCGCAGGGCAGACCCAGTACTTC.

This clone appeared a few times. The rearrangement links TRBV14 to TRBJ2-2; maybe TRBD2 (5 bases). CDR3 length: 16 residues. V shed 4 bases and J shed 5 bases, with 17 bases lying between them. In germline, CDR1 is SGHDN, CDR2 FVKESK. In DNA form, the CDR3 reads TGTGCCAGCAGCCCAGGCTTGAGGGTGCGAACCGGGGAGCTGTTTTTT. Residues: CASSPGLRVRTGELFF.

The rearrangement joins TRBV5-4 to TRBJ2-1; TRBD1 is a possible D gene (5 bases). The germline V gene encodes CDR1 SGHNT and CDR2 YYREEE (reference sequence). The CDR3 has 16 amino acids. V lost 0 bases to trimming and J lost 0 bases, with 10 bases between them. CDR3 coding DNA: TGTGCCAGCAGCTTGGATCAGGGAACCTCCTACAATGAGCAGTTCTTC. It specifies CASSLDQGTSYNEQFF.

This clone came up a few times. This CDR3 is CASSGNPQETQYF. The CDR3 bases are TGTGCCAGCAGCGGGAATCCGCAAGAGACCCAGTACTTC. V is TRBV7-2 and J is TRBJ2-5; D gene unclear. V dropped 5 bases and J dropped 2 bases, with 9 bases sitting between them. Per the germline V gene, CDR1 is SGHTA and CDR2 is FQGNSA. This CDR3 contains 13 residues.

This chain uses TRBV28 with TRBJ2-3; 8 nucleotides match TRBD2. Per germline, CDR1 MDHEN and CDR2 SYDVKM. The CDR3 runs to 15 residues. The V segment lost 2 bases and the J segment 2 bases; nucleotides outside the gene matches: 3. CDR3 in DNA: TGTGCCAGCAGTTTAGAGCGGGGGACCACAGATACGCAGTATTTT. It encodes CASSLERGTTDTQYF.

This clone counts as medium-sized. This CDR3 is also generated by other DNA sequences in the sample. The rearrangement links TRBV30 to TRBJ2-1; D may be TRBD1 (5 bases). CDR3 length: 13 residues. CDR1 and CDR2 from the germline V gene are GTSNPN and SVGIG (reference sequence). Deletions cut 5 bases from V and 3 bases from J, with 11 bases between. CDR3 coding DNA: TGTGCCTGGCAACCAGGGTACTACAATGAGCAGTTCTTC. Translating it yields CAWQPGYYNEQFF.

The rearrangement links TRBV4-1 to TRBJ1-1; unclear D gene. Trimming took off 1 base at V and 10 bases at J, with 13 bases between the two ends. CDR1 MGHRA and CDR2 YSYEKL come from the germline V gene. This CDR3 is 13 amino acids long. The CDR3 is CASSQGGRWGAFF. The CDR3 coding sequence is TGCGCCAGCAGCCAAGGAGGGCGATGGGGAGCTTTCTTT.

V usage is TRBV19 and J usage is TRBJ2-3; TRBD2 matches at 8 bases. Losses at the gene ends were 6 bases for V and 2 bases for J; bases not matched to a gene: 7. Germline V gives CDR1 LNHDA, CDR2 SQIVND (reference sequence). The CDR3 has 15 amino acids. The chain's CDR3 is CASRAGGGYTDTQYF. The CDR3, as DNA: TGTGCCAGTAGGGCAGGCGGGGGGTACACAGATACGCAGTATTTT. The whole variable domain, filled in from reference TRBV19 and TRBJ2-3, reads DGGITQSPKYLFRKEGQNVTLSCEQNLNHDAMYWYRQDPGQGLRLIYYSQIVNDFQKGDIAEGYSVSREKKESFPLTVTSAQKNPTAFYLCASRAGGGYTDTQYFGPGTRLTVL.

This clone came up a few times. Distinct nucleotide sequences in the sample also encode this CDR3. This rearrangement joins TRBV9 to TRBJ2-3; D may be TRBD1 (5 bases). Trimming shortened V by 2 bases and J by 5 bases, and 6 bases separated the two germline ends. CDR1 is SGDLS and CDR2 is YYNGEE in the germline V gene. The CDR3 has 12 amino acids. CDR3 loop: CASSVDRDTQYF. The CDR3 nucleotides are TGTGCCAGCAGCGTTGACAGAGATACGCAGTATTTT.

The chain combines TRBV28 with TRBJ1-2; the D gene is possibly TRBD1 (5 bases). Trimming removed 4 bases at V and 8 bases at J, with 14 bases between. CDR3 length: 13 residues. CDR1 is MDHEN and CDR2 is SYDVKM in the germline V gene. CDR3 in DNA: TGTGCCAGCAGTTGGGGCAGGGAGGGAGGCTACACCTTC. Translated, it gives CASSWGREGGYTF.

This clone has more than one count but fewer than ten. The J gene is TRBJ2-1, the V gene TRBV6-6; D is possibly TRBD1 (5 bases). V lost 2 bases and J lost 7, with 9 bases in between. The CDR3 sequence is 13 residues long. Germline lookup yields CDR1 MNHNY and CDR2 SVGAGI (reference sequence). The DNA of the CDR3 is TGTGCCAGCAGTTACCCGACAGATAATGAGCAGTTCTTC. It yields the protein CASSYPTDNEQFF.

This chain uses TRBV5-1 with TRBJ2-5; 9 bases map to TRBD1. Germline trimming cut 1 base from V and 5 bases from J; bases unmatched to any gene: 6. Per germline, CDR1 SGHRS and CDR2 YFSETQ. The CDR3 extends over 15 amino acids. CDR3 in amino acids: CASSLPSGTGETQYF. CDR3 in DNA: TGCGCCAGCAGCTTGCCGTCCGGGACAGGGGAGACCCAGTACTTC.

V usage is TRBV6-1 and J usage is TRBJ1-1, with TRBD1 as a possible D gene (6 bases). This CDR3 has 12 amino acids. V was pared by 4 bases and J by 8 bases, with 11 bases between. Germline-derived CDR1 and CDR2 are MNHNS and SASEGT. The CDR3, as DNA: TGTGCCAGCAGTGGAACCGGGACAGAAGCTTTCTTT. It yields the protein CASSGTGTEAFF.

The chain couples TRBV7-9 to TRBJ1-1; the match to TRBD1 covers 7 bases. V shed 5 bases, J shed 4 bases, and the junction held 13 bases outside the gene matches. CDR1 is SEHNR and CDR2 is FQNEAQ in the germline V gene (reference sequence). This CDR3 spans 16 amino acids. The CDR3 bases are TGTGCCAGCAGCAAGACAGGGTTGAGTGCGGGCACTGAAGCTTTCTTT. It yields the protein CASSKTGLSAGTEAFF.

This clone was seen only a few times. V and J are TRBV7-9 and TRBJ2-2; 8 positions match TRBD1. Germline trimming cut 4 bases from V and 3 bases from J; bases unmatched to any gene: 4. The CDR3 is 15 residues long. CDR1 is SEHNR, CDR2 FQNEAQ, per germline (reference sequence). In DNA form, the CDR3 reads TGTGCCAGCAGCTGGGCGGACAGGGACACCGGGGAGCTGTTTTTT. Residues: CASSWADRDTGELFF.

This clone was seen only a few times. The CDR3 DNA is TGTGCCAGCAGCTTACGGACAGATCCCTTCACAGATACGCAGTATTTT. The encoded protein is CASSLRTDPFTDTQYF. The chain joins TRBV5-4 to TRBJ2-3; possibly TRBD1 for D (6 bases). Trimming took off 2 bases at V and 2 bases at J, with 15 bases between the two ends. Germline V lookup: CDR1 SGHNT, CDR2 YYREEE (reference sequence). The CDR3 sequence is 16 residues long.

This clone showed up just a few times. The CDR3 spells CASSSGTGSHEQYF. As DNA, the CDR3 is TGTGCCAGCAGTTCCGGGACAGGGAGCCACGAGCAGTACTTC. The chain carries TRBV6-5 and TRBJ2-7, with TRBD1 matching over 9 bases. V shed 4 bases, J shed 5 bases, and the junction held 6 bases outside the gene matches. This CDR3 has 14 amino acids. The germline V gene has CDR1 MNHEY and CDR2 SVGAGI.

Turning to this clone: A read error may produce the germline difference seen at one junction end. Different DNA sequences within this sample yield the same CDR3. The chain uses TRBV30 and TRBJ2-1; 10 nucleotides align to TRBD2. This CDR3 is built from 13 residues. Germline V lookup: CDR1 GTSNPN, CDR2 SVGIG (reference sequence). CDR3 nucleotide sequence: TGCTCATGGACCCGACTAGCGGGCGATGAGCAGTTCTTC. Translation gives CSWTRLAGDEQFF.